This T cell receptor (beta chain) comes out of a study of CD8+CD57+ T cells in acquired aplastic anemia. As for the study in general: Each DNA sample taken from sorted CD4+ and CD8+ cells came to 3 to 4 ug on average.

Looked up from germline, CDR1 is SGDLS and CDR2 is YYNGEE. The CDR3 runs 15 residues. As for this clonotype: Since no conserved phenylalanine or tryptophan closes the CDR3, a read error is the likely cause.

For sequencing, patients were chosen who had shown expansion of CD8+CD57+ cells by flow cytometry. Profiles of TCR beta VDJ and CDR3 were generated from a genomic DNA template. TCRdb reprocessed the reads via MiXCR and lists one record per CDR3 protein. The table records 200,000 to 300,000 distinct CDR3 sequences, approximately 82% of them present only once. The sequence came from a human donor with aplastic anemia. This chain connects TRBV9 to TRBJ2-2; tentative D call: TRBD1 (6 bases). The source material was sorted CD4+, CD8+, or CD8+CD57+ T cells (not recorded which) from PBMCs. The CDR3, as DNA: TGTGCCAGCAGCGCCTGGGACACCGGCGCCGGAGAGCTGTTTATT. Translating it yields CASSAWDTGAGELFI.